This T cell receptor beta chain was sequenced in a study of blood T cell repertoires in COVID-19. Study-level background: COVID-19 samples collected from the United States, Italy and Spain covered acute and convalescent phases. PBMCs, B-cell-depleted T cells, or T cells were the source of the cDNA or gDNA that made up the material.

Trimming cost V 1 base and J 5 bases, with 14 bases left between them. CDR1 and CDR2 from the germline V gene are MDHEN and SYDVKM. The CDR3 loop spans 16 amino acids. Per the study methods: Amplification from reference gene primers served as the basis for estimated nucleated cell counts. Sequencing used immunoSEQ multiplex PCR; TCRdb keeps in-frame clones, though not all of them. That table furnishes V, J and clone size, whereas the DNA furnished D and trimming. The sample consists of approximately 61,000 clones, more than 75% of them appearing once. This clone was recorded once. This chain links TRBV28 with TRBJ2-2; D is undetermined. Specimen: peripheral blood. This clonotype was obtained from a human donor in a cohort sampled during active COVID-19. Here the CDR3 DNA reads TGTGCCAGCAGTTTATCTCGGGTTAAAATGACCGGGGAGCTGTTTTTT. Its translation: CASSLSRVKMTGELFF. The variable domain in full, completed from reference TRBV28 and TRBJ2-2, reads DVKVTQSSRYLVKRTGEKVFLECVQDMDHENMFWYRQDPGLGLRLIYFSYDVKMKEKGDIPEGYSVSREKKERFSLILESASTNQTSMYLCASSLSRVKMTGELFFGEGSRLTVL.